This TCR beta chain was profiled in a study of blood T cell repertoires in COVID-19. The V gene's germline CDR1 is LNHDA and CDR2 SQIVND (reference sequence). With 1 base removed from V and 8 bases from J, the gap between germline ends came to 11 bases. This CDR3 is built from 13 residues. Assay used: immunoSEQ multiplex PCR; TCRdb lists only in-frame clones, some missing. This table has some 190,000 clones, around 85% appearing once. The chain combines TRBV19 with TRBJ1-1; D is ambiguous. The receptor comes from a man between 25 and 39 years old with acute or convalescent COVID-19. The specimen sequenced was peripheral blood. The CDR3, as DNA: TGTGCCAGTAGTATAGCAGGTACGGTAGAAGCTTTCTTT. Translated: CASSIAGTVEAFF. The full variable domain, rest sourced from reference TRBV19 and TRBJ1-1, is DGGITQSPKYLFRKEGQNVTLSCEQNLNHDAMYWYRQDPGQGLRLIYYSQIVNDFQKGDIAEGYSVSREKKESFPLTVTSAQKNPTAFYLCASSIAGTVEAFFGQGTRLTVV.